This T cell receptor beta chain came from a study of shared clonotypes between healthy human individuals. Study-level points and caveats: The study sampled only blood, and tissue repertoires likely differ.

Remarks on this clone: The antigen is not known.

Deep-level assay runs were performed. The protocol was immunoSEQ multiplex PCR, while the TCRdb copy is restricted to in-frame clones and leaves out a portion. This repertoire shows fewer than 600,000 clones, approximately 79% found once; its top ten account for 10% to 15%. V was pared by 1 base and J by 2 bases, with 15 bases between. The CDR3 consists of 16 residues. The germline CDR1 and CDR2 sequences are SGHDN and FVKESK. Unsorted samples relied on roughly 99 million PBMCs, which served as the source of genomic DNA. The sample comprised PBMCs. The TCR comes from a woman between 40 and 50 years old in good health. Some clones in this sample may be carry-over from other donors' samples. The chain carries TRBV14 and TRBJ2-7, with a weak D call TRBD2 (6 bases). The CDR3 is CASSQVSGTVPYEQYF. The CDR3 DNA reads TGTGCCAGCAGCCAAGTATCCGGGACTGTACCCTACGAGCAGTACTTC.